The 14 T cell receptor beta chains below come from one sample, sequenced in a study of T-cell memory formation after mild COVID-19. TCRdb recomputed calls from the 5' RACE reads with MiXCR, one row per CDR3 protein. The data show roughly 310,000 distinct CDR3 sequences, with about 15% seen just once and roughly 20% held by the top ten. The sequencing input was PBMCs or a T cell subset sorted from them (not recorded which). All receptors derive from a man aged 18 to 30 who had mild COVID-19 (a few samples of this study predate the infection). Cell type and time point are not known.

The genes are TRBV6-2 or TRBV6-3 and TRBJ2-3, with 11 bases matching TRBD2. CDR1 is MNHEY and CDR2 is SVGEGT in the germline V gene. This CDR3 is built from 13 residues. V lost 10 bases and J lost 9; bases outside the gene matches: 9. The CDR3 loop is CATTSGGGSTQYF. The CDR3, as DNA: TGTGCCACCACTAGCGGGGGAGGTTCAACGCAGTATTTT.

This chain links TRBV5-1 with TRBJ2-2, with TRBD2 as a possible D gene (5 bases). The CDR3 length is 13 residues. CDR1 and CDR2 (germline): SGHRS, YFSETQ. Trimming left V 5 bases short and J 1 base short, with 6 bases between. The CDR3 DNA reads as TGCGCCAGCAGGGACTTGAACACCGGGGAGCTGTTTTTT. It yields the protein CASRDLNTGELFF.

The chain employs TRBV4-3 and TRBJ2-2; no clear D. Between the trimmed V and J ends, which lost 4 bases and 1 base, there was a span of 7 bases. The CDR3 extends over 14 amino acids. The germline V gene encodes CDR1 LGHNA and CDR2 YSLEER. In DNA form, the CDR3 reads TGCGCCAGCAGCCGCCCAGAGAACACCGGGGAGCTGTTTTTT. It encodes CASSRPENTGELFF.

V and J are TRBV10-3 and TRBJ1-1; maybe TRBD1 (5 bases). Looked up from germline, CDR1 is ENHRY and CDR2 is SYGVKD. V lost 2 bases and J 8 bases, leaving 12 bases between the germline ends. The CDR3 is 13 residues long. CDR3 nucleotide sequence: TGTGCCATCAGTGAGGAATGGGGCGCCGAAGCTTTCTTT. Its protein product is CAISEEWGAEAFF.

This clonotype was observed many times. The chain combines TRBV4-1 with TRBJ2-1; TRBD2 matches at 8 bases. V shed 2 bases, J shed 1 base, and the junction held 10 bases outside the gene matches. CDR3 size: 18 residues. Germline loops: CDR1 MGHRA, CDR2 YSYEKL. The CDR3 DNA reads TGCGCCAGCAGCCAAACAGCCTCTGGCGGGGGGTCCTACAATGAGCAGTTCTTC. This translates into CASSQTASGGGSYNEQFF.

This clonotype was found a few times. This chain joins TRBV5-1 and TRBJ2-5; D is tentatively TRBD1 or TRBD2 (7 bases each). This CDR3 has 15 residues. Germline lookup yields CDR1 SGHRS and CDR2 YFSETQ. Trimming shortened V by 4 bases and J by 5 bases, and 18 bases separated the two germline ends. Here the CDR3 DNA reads TGCGCCAGCAGCCCCCAGGGGGGGGCCGGCGAGACCCAGTACTTC. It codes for CASSPQGGAGETQYF.

The chain's CDR3 is CSAVRDRNSPLHF. The CDR3 DNA reads TGCAGTGCTGTCCGGGACAGAAATTCACCCCTCCACTTT. This chain uses TRBV20-1 with TRBJ1-6; 7 positions agree with TRBD1. CDR3 length equals 13 residues. Per the germline V gene, CDR1 is DFQATT and CDR2 is SNEGSKA (reference sequence). The V and J ends lost 5 bases and 7 bases, in that order; junction bases with no gene match: 5.

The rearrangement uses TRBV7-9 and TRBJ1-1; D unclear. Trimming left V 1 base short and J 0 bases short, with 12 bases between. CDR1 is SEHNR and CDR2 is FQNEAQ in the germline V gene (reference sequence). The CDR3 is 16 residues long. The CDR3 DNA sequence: TGTGCCAGCAGCTTAGGCGCGCGGGGTGTGAACACTGAAGCTTTCTTT. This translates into CASSLGARGVNTEAFF.

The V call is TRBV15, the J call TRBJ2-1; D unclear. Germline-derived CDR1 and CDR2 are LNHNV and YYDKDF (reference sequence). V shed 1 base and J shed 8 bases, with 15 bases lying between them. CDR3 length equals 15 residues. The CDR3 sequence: CATSRVGQPPHEQFF. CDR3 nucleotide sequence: TGTGCCACCAGCAGAGTAGGGCAACCTCCCCATGAGCAGTTCTTC.

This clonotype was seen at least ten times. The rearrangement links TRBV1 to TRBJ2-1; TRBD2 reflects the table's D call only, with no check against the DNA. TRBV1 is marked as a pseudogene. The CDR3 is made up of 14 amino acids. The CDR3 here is CTSSLGTPVEGQFF. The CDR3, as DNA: TGCACCAGCAGCCTGGGGACTCCGGTCGAGGGGCAGTTCTTC.

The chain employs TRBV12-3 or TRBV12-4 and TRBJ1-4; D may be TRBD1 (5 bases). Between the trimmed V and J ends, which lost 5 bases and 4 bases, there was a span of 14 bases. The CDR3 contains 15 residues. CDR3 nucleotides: TGTGCCAGCAGTCTTGGGGACGGACTTAATGAAAAACTGTTTTTT. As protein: CASSLGDGLNEKLFF.

The CDR3 protein is CSATKQGARGYTF. The CDR3 DNA is TGCAGTGCTACCAAACAGGGGGCGCGGGGCTACACCTTC. The gene calls are TRBV20-1 and TRBJ1-2; TRBD1 aligns across 9 bases. CDR3 length: 13 residues. V lost 4 bases to trimming and J lost 8 bases; unmatched junction nucleotides: 8. From germline, CDR1 is DFQATT and CDR2 SNEGSKA (reference sequence).

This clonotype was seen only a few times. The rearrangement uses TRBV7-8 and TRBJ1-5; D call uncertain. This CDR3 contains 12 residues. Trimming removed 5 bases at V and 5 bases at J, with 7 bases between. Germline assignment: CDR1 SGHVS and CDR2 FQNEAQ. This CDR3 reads CASSLWDQPQHF. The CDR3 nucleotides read TGTGCCAGCAGCCTATGGGATCAGCCCCAGCATTTT.

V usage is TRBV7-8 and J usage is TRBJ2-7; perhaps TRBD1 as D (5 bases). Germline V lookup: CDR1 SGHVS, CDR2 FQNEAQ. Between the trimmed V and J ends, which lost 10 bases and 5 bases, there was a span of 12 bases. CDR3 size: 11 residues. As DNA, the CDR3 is TGTGCCACCGCCCAGGGAAACGAGCAGTACGTC. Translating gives CATAQGNEQYV.